The 26 T cell receptor beta chains presented below share a single source sample, sequenced in a study of T cells in Graves' hyperthyroidism and ophthalmopathy. The source material, RNA transcripts, was used to amplify TCR beta CDR3 regions. When the TCR CDR3 underwent first-round RT-PCR, the HTBI primer set was used. TCRdb re-called the multiplex PCR reads through MiXCR, storing one row per CDR3 protein. Among 350,000 or so distinct CDR3 sequences listed, roughly 18% were seen once. Sequenced input: blood. Receptors were obtained from a woman in her 50s with Graves' hyperthyroidism.

The chain is built from TRBV7-8 and TRBJ2-1, with a tentative D call TRBD2 (5 bases). The CDR3 covers 15 residues. V lost 1 base and J lost 0, with 7 bases in between. Germline assignment: CDR1 SGHVS and CDR2 FQNEAQ. DNA for the CDR3: TGTGCCAGCAGCTTAGAAGGGAGCTCCTACAATGAGCAGTTCTTC. As protein: CASSLEGSSYNEQFF.

The table lists this clonotype with many counts. This chain links TRBV3-1 with TRBJ1-6; D ambiguous. V lost 0 bases, J lost 6 bases, and 12 bases lay in between. This CDR3 contains 16 residues. Germline loops: CDR1 LGHDT, CDR2 YNNKEL (reference sequence). CDR3 nucleotides: TGTGCCAGCAGCCAAGATCGGACGGAACCTAATTCACCCCTCCACTTT. The encoded protein is CASSQDRTEPNSPLHF.

This clonotype has ten or more counts. V and J are TRBV27 and TRBJ2-1, with D perhaps TRBD2 (6 bases). V was clipped by 5 bases and J by 8 bases, with 16 bases between them. Germline CDR1 and CDR2: MNHEY and SMNVEV (reference sequence). This CDR3 spans 14 amino acids. The CDR3 is CASSPGTAVDEQFF. The CDR3 coding sequence is TGTGCCAGCAGTCCAGGGACTGCGGTTGATGAGCAGTTCTTC.

This clonotype showed up just a few times. This chain joins TRBV12-3 or TRBV12-4 and TRBJ2-6; 10 bases are shared with TRBD1. Trimming cost V 4 bases and J 4 bases; bases outside gene matches: 4. This CDR3 has 16 amino acids. CDR3 sequence (DNA): TGTGCCAGCAGTTACGACAGGGGGCTCGGGGCCAACGTCCTGACTTTC. Its translation: CASSYDRGLGANVLTF.

This clonotype was counted many times. This chain connects TRBV2 to TRBJ1-5; D may be TRBD1 (6 bases). The V end was cut by 4 bases, the J end by 6 bases, with 7 bases between. In germline, CDR1 is SNHLY, CDR2 FYNNEI. This CDR3 region has 12 residues. CDR3: CASSGTVQPQHF. The CDR3 bases are TGTGCCAGCAGTGGGACAGTTCAGCCCCAGCATTTT.

Of note for this clonotype: One base away lies a much larger clone, so this may be a sequencing read error. V and J are TRBV12-3 or TRBV12-4 and TRBJ2-3, with D unresolved. This CDR3 region has 12 residues. Between the trimmed V and J ends, which lost 4 bases and 9 bases, there was a span of 11 bases. CDR3: CASSYRLRTQYF. The CDR3 DNA reads as TGTGCCAGCAGTTACCGGTTGCGGACGCAGTATTTT.

This clonotype has a count of ten or more. V usage is TRBV7-6 and J usage is TRBJ2-3; 16 bases map to TRBD2. This CDR3 is 18 amino acids long. Germline-derived CDR1 and CDR2 are SGHVS and FNYEAQ. V was pared by 0 bases and J by 4 bases, with 4 bases of the junction left unmatched. DNA for the CDR3: TGTGCCAGCAGCTTAGCCCGGGGACTAGCGGGGGGGTCAGATACGCAGTATTTT. Amino acid sequence: CASSLARGLAGGSDTQYF.

Worth noting for this clonotype: Given a much more abundant clone one base away, this may be a read error. The missing conserved phenylalanine or tryptophan at the end of this CDR3 makes a read error likely. V gene TRBV28 combines with J gene TRBJ1-1; D is uncertain. This CDR3 has 10 amino acids. Trimming shortened V by 4 bases and J by 8 bases, and 5 bases separated the two germline ends. CDR1 is MDHEN and CDR2 is SYDVKM in the germline V gene. CDR3 in DNA: TGTGCCAGCAGTTACCGCGAAGCTTTCCTT. The encoded protein is CASSYREAFL.

This clonotype occurred once. The chain's CDR3 is CATSRVRGAYGYTF. The CDR3 DNA is TGTGCCACCAGCAGAGTAAGGGGGGCCTATGGCTACACCTTC. The genes are TRBV15 and TRBJ1-2, with D perhaps matching TRBD1 (6 bases). V shed 1 base and J shed 4 bases, with 10 bases lying between them. Germline assignment: CDR1 LNHNV and CDR2 YYDKDF (reference sequence). This CDR3 is built from 14 residues.

This clonotype was detected only a few times. This chain connects TRBV11-2 to TRBJ2-2; the D is unclear. The germline V gene has CDR1 SGHAT and CDR2 FQNNGV. The germline V and J ends were trimmed by 7 bases and 6 bases, with 12 bases remaining between them. This CDR3 comprises 13 residues. CDR3 sequence: CASKGIGAGELFF. In nucleotides, the CDR3 is TGTGCCAGCAAGGGAATTGGGGCCGGGGAGCTGTTTTTT.

CDR3 nucleotide sequence: TGTGCCAGCAGTCTAATATCAGGGGGCGTTCAGCCCCAGCATTTT. Protein sequence: CASSLISGGVQPQHF. This rearrangement joins TRBV27 to TRBJ1-5; 8 positions agree with TRBD1. Looked up from germline, CDR1 is MNHEY and CDR2 is SMNVEV (reference sequence). The CDR3 runs to 15 residues. With 5 bases clipped from V and 6 bases from J, the junction kept 9 bases outside the gene matches.

This clonotype occurred many times. The chain carries TRBV11-2 and TRBJ2-2; D may correspond to TRBD1 or TRBD2 (6 bases each). Between the trimmed V and J ends, which lost 4 bases and 5 bases, there was a span of 11 bases. CDR3 length equals 14 residues. Germline values: CDR1 SGHAT, CDR2 FQNNGV. The CDR3 protein is CASSSRGGTGELFF. For the CDR3, the DNA is TGTGCCAGCAGCTCCAGAGGGGGGACCGGGGAGCTGTTTTTT.

Ten or more counts support this clonotype. The chain is built from TRBV2 and TRBJ1-6; TRBD1 agrees at 7 bases. The CDR3 contains 14 residues. Trimming cost V 4 bases and J 10 bases; bases outside gene matches: 7. Per the germline V gene, CDR1 is SNHLY and CDR2 is FYNNEI. CDR3 in amino acids: CASSADRAESPLHF. The CDR3 DNA follows: TGTGCCAGCAGTGCCGACAGGGCGGAATCACCCCTCCACTTT.

This clonotype showed up just a few times. The chain has TRBV6-5 and TRBJ2-7; no clear D gene. Germline values: CDR1 MNHEY, CDR2 SVGAGI. The CDR3 spans 15 residues. V lost 0 bases and J 5 bases, leaving 14 bases between the germline ends. The CDR3 nucleotides read TGTGCCAGCAGTTACTCTGGTTCAAGATCTAACGAGCAGTACGTC. Its translation: CASSYSGSRSNEQYV.

This chain connects TRBV9 to TRBJ2-7; tentatively, D is TRBD1 (6 bases). The V end lost 3 bases, the J end lost 2 bases, and 15 bases lay between the germline ends. CDR1 and CDR2 from the germline V gene are SGDLS and YYNGEE. The CDR3 extends over 15 amino acids. This CDR3 reads CASSESLPGAYEQYF. The CDR3 bases are TGTGCCAGCAGCGAGAGCCTTCCAGGGGCCTACGAGCAGTACTTC.

The chain combines TRBV5-1 with TRBJ1-1, with 8 bases that match TRBD1. Germline lookup yields CDR1 SGHRS and CDR2 YFSETQ. Germline trimming cut 4 bases from V and 4 bases from J; bases unmatched to any gene: 6. The CDR3 totals 14 residues. The CDR3 coding sequence is TGCGCCAGCAGCGAAGGTACAGGGGGCACTGAAGCTTTCTTT. Its protein product is CASSEGTGGTEAFF.

This clonotype was picked up a small number of times. V usage is TRBV6-1 and J usage is TRBJ1-2; possibly TRBD1 for D (5 bases). Looked up from germline, CDR1 is MNHNS and CDR2 is SASEGT. Trimming removed 2 bases at V and 1 base at J, with 14 bases between. The CDR3 contains 16 residues. The DNA of the CDR3 is TGTGCCAGCAGTGAACACGGGGGGTACAATAACTATGGCTACACCTTC. Its translation is CASSEHGGYNNYGYTF.

The table lists this clonotype with a few counts. The chain links TRBV5-5 to TRBJ2-7, with D unresolved. Germline values: CDR1 SGHKS, CDR2 YYEKEE (reference sequence). The V and J ends lost 4 bases and 7 bases respectively, with 12 bases between them. CDR3 length equals 12 residues. This CDR3 reads CASSVGPKEQYF. CDR3 coding DNA: TGTGCCAGCAGCGTAGGACCGAAAGAGCAGTACTTC.

This clonotype was recorded a few times. The V gene is TRBV6-1, the J gene TRBJ2-3, with D perhaps assigned TRBD1 or TRBD2 (5 bases each). The germline gives CDR1 MNHNS, CDR2 SASEGT. V was pared by 11 bases and J by 1 base, with 10 bases between. The CDR3 is made up of 12 amino acids. Here the CDR3 reads CAGGHRTDTQYF. CDR3 DNA: TGTGCCGGAGGACACCGCACAGATACGCAGTATTTT.

This clonotype was seen more than once but under ten times. This chain connects TRBV2 to TRBJ2-2; weak D call: TRBD2 (6 bases). Trimming took 6 bases from V and 6 from J, leaving 11 bases between them. CDR1 is SNHLY and CDR2 is FYNNEI in the germline V gene. The CDR3 has 13 residues. CDR3 sequence (DNA): TGTGCCAGCAGGCGGGGTGCGTCCGGGGAGCTGTTTTTT. This translates into CASRRGASGELFF.

In regard to this clonotype: A single base separates this from a much larger clone, so it may be a read error. This chain connects TRBV27 to TRBJ2-7, with TRBD1 identical over 10 bases. Germline CDR1 MNHEY, CDR2 SMNVEV (reference sequence). This CDR3 region has 16 residues. The ends lost 4 bases at V and 4 bases at J; junction bases unmatched: 10. The CDR3 DNA reads as TGTGCCAGCAGTTGCTGGGACAGGGGATCGGGGTACGAGCAGTACTTC. As protein: CASSCWDRGSGYEQYF.

CDR3: CSARDLGQGAKNIQYF. DNA for the CDR3: TGCAGTGCTAGAGATCTGGGACAGGGAGCCAAAAACATTCAGTACTTC. V and J are TRBV20-1 and TRBJ2-4; the match to TRBD1 covers 9 bases. V was clipped by 0 bases and J by 0 bases; unmatched bases: 3. Germline V gives CDR1 DFQATT, CDR2 SNEGSKA (reference sequence). CDR3 length: 16 residues.

In this sample, this clonotype turned up many times. The chain uses TRBV11-2 and TRBJ2-5; 11 positions match TRBD2. Germline assignment: CDR1 SGHAT and CDR2 FQNNGV. This CDR3 comprises 16 residues. With 6 bases clipped from V and 5 bases from J, the junction kept 11 bases outside the gene matches. The CDR3 DNA reads as TGTGCCAGCAGTCCCATCACTAGCGGGGGTCGGGAGACCCAGTACTTC. It specifies CASSPITSGGRETQYF.

This clonotype occurred many times. This chain uses TRBV7-9 with TRBJ2-3; TRBD1 aligns across 7 bases. In germline, CDR1 is SEHNR, CDR2 FQNEAQ (reference sequence). This CDR3 comprises 18 residues. The ends lost 5 bases at V and 6 bases at J; junction bases unmatched: 20. The CDR3 sequence: CASSPRLAGGMTADTQYF. CDR3 bases: TGTGCCAGCAGCCCTCGTCTGGCAGGGGGTATGACAGCTGATACGCAGTATTTT.

The V and J genes are TRBV20-1 and TRBJ2-2; 7 bases map to TRBD1. J was trimmed by 0 bases and V by 5 bases; bases with no gene match: 9. This CDR3 region has 16 residues. Germline lookup yields CDR1 DFQATT and CDR2 SNEGSKA (reference sequence). The CDR3 sequence: CSALAGDRANTGELFF. The CDR3 nucleotides are TGCAGTGCTTTAGCCGGCGACAGGGCGAACACCGGGGAGCTGTTTTTT.

The CDR3 coding sequence is TGTGCCAGCAGTTCCCTGACAGGGGATGCTTTCTTT. Translating gives CASSSLTGDAFF. The V gene is TRBV28, the J gene TRBJ1-1, with TRBD1 identical over 8 bases. The junction had 6 bases not matched to a gene; V was cut back by 4 bases and J by 11 bases. CDR1 is MDHEN, CDR2 SYDVKM, per germline. CDR3 length: 12 amino acids.